This is a list of T cell receptor beta chains from one sample in a study of response to subunit inactivated influenza vaccine. Using its own MiXCR run on the RT-PCR reads, TCRdb lists one record per CDR3 protein. This sample yields around 850,000 distinct CDR3 sequences, of which approximately 17% are seen a single time; 11% belongs to the top ten. The sample in question was PBMCs from blood, obtained about 5 days after vaccination. The source is a man in his fifties or sixties who received an inactivated influenza vaccine. CDR3s leave out the opening cysteine and the closing phenylalanine or tryptophan. D genes are given only for firm matches.

v_gene	d_gene	j_gene	CDR3aa
TRBV7-2	NA	TRBJ2-2	ASSLALATGELF
TRBV11-1	NA	TRBJ2-1	ASSLSRWQGTYNEQF
TRBV6-5	NA	TRBJ2-5	ASSYSLGSLETQY
TRBV4-2	TRBD2	TRBJ2-7	ASSQEASGKVYEQY
TRBV20-1	NA	TRBJ2-7	SARVPVEQY
TRBV5-5	TRBD2	TRBJ2-3	ASSLPAGGQFADTQY
TRBV7-6	TRBD2	TRBJ2-1	ASSPSGGSSYNEQF
TRBV5-1	NA	TRBJ1-1	ASSLDIVPAGTEAF
TRBV6-2/TRBV6-3	TRBD1	TRBJ1-5	ASSYSTGRGNQPQH
TRBV20-1	TRBD2	TRBJ2-1	SATALAGGYNEQF
TRBV20-1	NA	TRBJ1-5	SAGASGRRNQPQH
TRBV29-1	NA	TRBJ2-7	STRRGTEQY
TRBV5-1	NA	TRBJ2-5	ASSRLVSGETQY
TRBV5-5	NA	TRBJ2-3	ASSQRGVGEIADTQY
TRBV7-2	TRBD2	TRBJ2-7	ASSFESASGYTYEQY
TRBV5-1	TRBD2	TRBJ2-3	ASSLARAGESTDTQY
TRBV5-1	TRBD2	TRBJ2-1	ASSLARAGGYNEQF
TRBV29-1	NA	TRBJ2-6	SAFSRDPGANVLT
TRBV4-3	TRBD1	TRBJ1-4	ASSQGTGGNEKLF
TRBV12-3/TRBV12-4	NA	TRBJ2-1	ASSLAGEPYNEQF
TRBV4-1	TRBD2	TRBJ2-1	ASSQEGTNVYNEQF
TRBV4-2	NA	TRBJ2-1	ASSQDPAGRDEQF
TRBV20-1	NA	TRBJ2-7	SARALGTDSYEQY
TRBV5-8	NA	TRBJ2-3	ASSLYGSTDTQY
TRBV7-9	NA	TRBJ2-2	ASNGQIFNTGELF
TRBV29-1	TRBD1	TRBJ2-7	SVKDRPSYEQY
TRBV5-6	NA	TRBJ1-6	ASLIYQSGSPLH
TRBV20-1	NA	TRBJ2-7	SAPAQEGQRYEQY
TRBV12-3/TRBV12-4	NA	TRBJ2-5	ASSALGGETQY
TRBV6-1	NA	TRBJ2-7	ASSDTGLSYEQY
TRBV3-1	TRBD2	TRBJ2-1	ASSQDLLAGSNEQF
TRBV10-3	NA	TRBJ1-1	AVRQAPPSHTEAF
TRBV12-3/TRBV12-4	NA	TRBJ1-5	ASRSTGQPQH